This T cell receptor (beta chain) was found in a study of PD-1 blockade in classical Hodgkin lymphoma. Study-level background: Every 2 weeks, patients got 3 mg/kg intravenous nivolumab. Findings and caveats of the study: A reduction in baseline TCR diversity was reportedly seen in newly diagnosed patients relative to healthy donors. Unlike CD8+ TCR diversity, which did not rise significantly by C4D1, CD4+ TCR diversity did. Complete responders had baseline diversity similar to newly diagnosed patients.

Repertoires were generated with immunoSEQ multiplex PCR, while TCRdb's copy carries only in-frame clones and drops some. The data hold under 20,000 clones, with roughly three quarters observed a single time. This clone has just a few counts. Its antigen remains unidentified. Patients all relapsed after autologous stem cell transplantation, and there was variation in brentuximab vedotin exposure. The material sequenced was peripheral blood mononuclear cells (PBMCs), taken before the second cycle of nivolumab. The clonotype comes from a human donor with classical Hodgkin lymphoma.

CDR3 DNA: TGTGCCAGCAAGACTCCGTTCAAGGGGGCAGGGGATTCACCCCTCCACTTT. It codes for CASKTPFKGAGDSPLHF. This rearrangement joins TRBV7-2 to TRBJ1-6; 7 bases match TRBD1. The CDR3 length is 17 residues. Losses at the gene ends were 7 bases for V and 8 bases for J; bases not matched to a gene: 17. Per germline, CDR1 SGHTA and CDR2 FQGNSA.